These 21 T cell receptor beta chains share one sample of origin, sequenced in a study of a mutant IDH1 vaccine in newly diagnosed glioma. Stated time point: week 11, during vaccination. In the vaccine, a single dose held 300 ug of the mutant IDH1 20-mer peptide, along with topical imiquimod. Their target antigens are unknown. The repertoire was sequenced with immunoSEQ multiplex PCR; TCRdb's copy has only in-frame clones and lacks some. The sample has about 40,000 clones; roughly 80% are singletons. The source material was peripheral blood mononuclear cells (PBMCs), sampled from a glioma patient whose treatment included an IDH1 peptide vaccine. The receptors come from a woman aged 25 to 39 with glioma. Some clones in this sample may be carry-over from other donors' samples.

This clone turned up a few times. Here the CDR3 DNA reads TGTGCCAGCAGGAGGGCCCCAGCAACATATGGCTACACCTTC. Its translation: CASRRAPATYGYTF. The genes are TRBV2 and TRBJ1-2, with D uncertain. Germline CDR1 reads SNHLY; CDR2 reads FYNNEI. There are 14 residues in the CDR3. The germline V and J ends were trimmed by 6 bases and 5 bases, with 16 bases remaining between them.

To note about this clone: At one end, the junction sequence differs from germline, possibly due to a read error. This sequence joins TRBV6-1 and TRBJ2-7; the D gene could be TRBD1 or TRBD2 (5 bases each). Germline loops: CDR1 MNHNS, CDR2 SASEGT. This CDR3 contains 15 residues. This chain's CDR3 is CASRDIGGFTYEQYF. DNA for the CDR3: TGTGCCAGCAGGGACATCGGCGGGTTTACCTATGAGCAGTACTTC.

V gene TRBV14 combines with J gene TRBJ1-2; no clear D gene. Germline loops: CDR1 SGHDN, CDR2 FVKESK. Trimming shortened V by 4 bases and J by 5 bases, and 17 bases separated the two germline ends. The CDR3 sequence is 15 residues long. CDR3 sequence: CASSLVGTPFYGYTF. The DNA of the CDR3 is TGTGCCAGCAGCCTAGTCGGAACCCCTTTTTATGGCTACACCTTC.

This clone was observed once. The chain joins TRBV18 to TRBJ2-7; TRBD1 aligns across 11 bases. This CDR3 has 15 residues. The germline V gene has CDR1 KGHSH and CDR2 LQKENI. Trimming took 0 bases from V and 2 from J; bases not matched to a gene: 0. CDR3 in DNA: TGTGCCAGCTCACCACCGGGACAGGGGGCCTACGAGCAGTACTTC. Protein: CASSPPGQGAYEQYF.

The CDR3 loop reads CASKKQLQDSEKLFF. CDR3 DNA sequence: TGTGCCAGCAAAAAACAGCTCCAAGATAGTGAAAAACTGTTTTTT. This chain joins TRBV6-1 and TRBJ1-4; no reliable D call. Trimming cost V 7 bases and J 7 bases, with 19 bases left between them. Germline V gene sequence: CDR1 MNHNS, CDR2 SASEGT. The CDR3 loop spans 15 amino acids.

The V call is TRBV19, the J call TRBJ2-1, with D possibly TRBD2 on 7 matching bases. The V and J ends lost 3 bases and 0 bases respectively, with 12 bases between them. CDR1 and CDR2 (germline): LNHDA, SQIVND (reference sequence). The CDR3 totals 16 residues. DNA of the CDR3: TGTGCCAGTAGTATTGGGGGGGGCTCCTCCTACAATGAGCAGTTCTTC. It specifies CASSIGGGSSYNEQFF.

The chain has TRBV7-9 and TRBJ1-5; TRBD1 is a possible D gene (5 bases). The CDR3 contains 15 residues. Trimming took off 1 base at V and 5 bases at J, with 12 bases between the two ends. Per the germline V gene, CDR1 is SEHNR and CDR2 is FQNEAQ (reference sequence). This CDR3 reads CASSLGGGLDQPQHF. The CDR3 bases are TGTGCCAGCAGCTTAGGTGGGGGTTTAGATCAGCCCCAGCATTTT.

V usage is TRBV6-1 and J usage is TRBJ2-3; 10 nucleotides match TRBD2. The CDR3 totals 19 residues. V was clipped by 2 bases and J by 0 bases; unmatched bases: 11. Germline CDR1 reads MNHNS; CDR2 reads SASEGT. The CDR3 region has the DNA TGTGCCAGCAGTGAATGGGCTAGCGGGAGAAGAGGGAGCACAGATACGCAGTATTTT. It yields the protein CASSEWASGRRGSTDTQYF.

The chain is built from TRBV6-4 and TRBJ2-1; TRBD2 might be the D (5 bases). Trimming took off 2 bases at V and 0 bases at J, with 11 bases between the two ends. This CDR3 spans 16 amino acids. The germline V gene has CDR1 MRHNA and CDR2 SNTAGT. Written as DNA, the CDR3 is TGTGCCAGCAGTGACGGAAGTGGAGGCTCCTACAATGAGCAGTTCTTC. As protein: CASSDGSGGSYNEQFF.

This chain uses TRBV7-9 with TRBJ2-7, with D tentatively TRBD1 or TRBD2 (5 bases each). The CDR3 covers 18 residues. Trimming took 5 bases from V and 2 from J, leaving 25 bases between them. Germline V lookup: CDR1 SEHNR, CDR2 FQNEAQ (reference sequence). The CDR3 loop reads CASSPAPGTHPRAYEQYF. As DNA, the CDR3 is TGTGCCAGCAGCCCCGCCCCCGGGACCCACCCCAGGGCCTACGAGCAGTACTTC.

The CDR3 DNA reads as TGTGCCAGCAGCCAAGGAGGGGAGAGCAATCAGCCCCAGCATTTT. It codes for CASSQGGESNQPQHF. The rearrangement joins TRBV4-2 to TRBJ1-5; possibly TRBD1 for D (5 bases). Germline loops: CDR1 LGHNA, CDR2 YNFKEQ. Trimming shortened V by 1 base and J by 1 base, and 8 bases separated the two germline ends. CDR3 length: 15 amino acids.

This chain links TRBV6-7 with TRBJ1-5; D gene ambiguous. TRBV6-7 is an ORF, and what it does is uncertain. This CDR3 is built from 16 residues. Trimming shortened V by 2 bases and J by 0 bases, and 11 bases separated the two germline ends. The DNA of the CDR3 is TGTGCCAGCAGTTACCCCCGACGGTATAGCAATCAGCCCCAGCATTTT. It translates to CASSYPRRYSNQPQHF.

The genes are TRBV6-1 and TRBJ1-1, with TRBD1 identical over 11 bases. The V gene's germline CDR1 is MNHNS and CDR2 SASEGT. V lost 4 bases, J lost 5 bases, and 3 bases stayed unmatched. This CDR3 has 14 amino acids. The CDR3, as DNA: TGTGCCAGCAGTGGGACAGGGGGCAGGACTGAAGCTTTCTTT. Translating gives CASSGTGGRTEAFF.

CDR3 in DNA: TGTGCCATCAGTGGCCAGGGGGAATACACCGGGGAGCTGTTTTTT. Amino acids: CAISGQGEYTGELFF. J is TRBJ2-2 and V is TRBV10-3; 7 bases align to TRBD1. There are 15 residues in the CDR3. The J segment lost 3 bases and the V segment lost 4 bases, leaving 5 bases of the junction unmatched. From germline, CDR1 is ENHRY and CDR2 SYGVKD.

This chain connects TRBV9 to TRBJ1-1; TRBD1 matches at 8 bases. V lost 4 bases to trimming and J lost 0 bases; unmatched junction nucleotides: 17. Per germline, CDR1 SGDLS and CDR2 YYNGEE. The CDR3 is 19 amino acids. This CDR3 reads CASSPRPDRGGVLNTEAFF. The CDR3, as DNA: TGTGCCAGCAGCCCCCGACCTGACAGGGGAGGAGTTTTGAACACTGAAGCTTTCTTT.

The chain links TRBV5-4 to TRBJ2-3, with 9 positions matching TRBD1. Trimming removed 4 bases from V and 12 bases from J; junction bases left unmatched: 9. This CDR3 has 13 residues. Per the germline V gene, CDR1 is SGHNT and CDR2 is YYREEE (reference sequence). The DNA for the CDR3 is TGTGCCAGCAGCCCCCCTTCGGGACAGGGTCAGTATTTT. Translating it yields CASSPPSGQGQYF.

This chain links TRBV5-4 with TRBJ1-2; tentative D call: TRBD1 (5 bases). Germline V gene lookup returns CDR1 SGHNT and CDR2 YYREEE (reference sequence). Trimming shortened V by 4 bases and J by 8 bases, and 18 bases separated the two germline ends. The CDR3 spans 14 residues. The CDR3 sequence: CASSGRGTASGYTF. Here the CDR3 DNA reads TGTGCCAGCAGCGGGCGCGGGACCGCCTCGGGCTACACCTTC.

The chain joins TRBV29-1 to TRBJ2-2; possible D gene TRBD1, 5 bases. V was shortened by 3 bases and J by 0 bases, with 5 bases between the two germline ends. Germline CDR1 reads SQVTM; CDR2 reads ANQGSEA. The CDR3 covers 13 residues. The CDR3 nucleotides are TGCAGCGTTGAGGGGCCGAACACCGGGGAGCTGTTTTTT. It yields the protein CSVEGPNTGELFF.

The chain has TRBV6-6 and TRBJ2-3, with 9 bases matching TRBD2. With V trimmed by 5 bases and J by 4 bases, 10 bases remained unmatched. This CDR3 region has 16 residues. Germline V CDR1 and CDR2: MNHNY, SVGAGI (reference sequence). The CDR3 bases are TGTGCCAGCAGTCCCGGACTAGCGAACAATGCAGATACGCAGTATTTT. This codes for CASSPGLANNADTQYF.

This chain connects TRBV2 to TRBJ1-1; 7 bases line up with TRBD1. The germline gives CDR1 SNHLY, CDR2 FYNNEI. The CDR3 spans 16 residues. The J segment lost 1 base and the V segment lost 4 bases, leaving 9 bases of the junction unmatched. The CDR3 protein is CASSGQGFGANTEAFF. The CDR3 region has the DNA TGTGCCAGCAGTGGACAGGGATTCGGGGCGAACACTGAAGCTTTCTTT.

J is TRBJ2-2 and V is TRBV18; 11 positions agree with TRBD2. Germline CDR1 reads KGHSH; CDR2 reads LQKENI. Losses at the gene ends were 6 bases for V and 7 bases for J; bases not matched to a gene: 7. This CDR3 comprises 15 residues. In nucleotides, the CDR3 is TGTGCCAGCTCCCTTAGCGGGAGGGCCGGCGGGGAGCTGTTTTTT. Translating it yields CASSLSGRAGGELFF.